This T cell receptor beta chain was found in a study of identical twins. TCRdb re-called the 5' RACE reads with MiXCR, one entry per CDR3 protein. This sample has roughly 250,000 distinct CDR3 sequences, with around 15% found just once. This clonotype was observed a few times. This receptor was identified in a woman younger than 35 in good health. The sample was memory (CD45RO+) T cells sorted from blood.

The CDR3 DNA is TGTGCCAGCAGTGGCAGGGAGGGGGGTGAAGCTTTCTTT. Translation gives CASSGREGGEAFF. V gene TRBV28 combines with J gene TRBJ1-1, with D perhaps TRBD1 (6 bases). Germline-derived CDR1 and CDR2 are MDHEN and SYDVKM. Trimming shortened V by 5 bases and J by 7 bases, and 14 bases separated the two germline ends. The length of the CDR3 is 13 residues.